This TCR beta chain was recorded in a study of blood T cell repertoires in COVID-19. The germline V and J ends were trimmed by 3 bases and 1 base, with 15 bases remaining between them. Looked up from germline, CDR1 is SGHAT and CDR2 is FQNNGV. The CDR3 runs to 16 residues. Clones were sequenced by immunoSEQ multiplex PCR, and TCRdb holds only the in-frame ones, with some missing. The data show about 46,000 clones, 75% to 90% seen once. The material sequenced was peripheral blood. V gene TRBV11-2 combines with J gene TRBJ2-5, with D possibly matching TRBD1 (8 bases). The source is a human donor with active COVID-19. The donor label of this sample is uncertain. CDR3 residues: CASSLHNRGGQETQYF. CDR3 bases: TGTGCCAGCAGCTTGCATAACAGGGGGGGCCAAGAGACCCAGTACTTC. The complete variable domain, with remaining parts taken from reference TRBV11-2 and TRBJ2-5, reads EAGVAQSPRYKIIEKRQSVAFWCNPISGHATLYWYQQILGQGPKLLIQFQNNGVVDDSQLPKDRFSAERLKGVDSTLKIQPAKLEDSAVYLCASSLHNRGGQETQYFGPGTRLLVL.